The subject of this entry is one T cell receptor beta chain. Its target is unknown. The data are from a study of post-analysis software for immune sequencing data. At the level of the study: Progressive-relapsing, secondary progressive and relapsing-remitting multiple sclerosis were among the disease courses included. Points from the study as a whole: F measure showed strong co-clustering of same-batch samples. Those with multiple sclerosis, the patient group, showed significantly lower normalized Chao1 diversity than controls. Included in a set of roughly five TRBV segments more frequent in patients than controls were TRBV5-6, TRBV5-1 and TRBV20-1.

Each TCR beta cDNA library carried unique molecular identifiers. Input amounts of roughly 0.9 to 10 million T cells were used. These gave about 500,000 cDNA molecules, so each molecule approximated one T cell. A single record per CDR3 protein comes from TCRdb applying MiXCR to the PCR reads. The repertoire holds roughly 540,000 distinct CDR3 sequences, with approximately 31% as singletons. This CDR3 has 16 amino acids. The V end lost 6 bases, the J end lost 1 base, and 19 bases lay between the germline ends. Germline CDR1 DFQATT, CDR2 SNEGSKA (reference sequence). This chain links TRBV20-1 with TRBJ2-1; D remains ambiguous. Sequencing was done on a sample of blood. This receptor was taken from a girl between 2 and 17 years old with multiple sclerosis. CDR3: CSATPGRQPSYNEQFF. CDR3 coding DNA: TGCAGTGCAACCCCCGGTAGGCAACCTTCCTACAATGAGCAGTTCTTC.